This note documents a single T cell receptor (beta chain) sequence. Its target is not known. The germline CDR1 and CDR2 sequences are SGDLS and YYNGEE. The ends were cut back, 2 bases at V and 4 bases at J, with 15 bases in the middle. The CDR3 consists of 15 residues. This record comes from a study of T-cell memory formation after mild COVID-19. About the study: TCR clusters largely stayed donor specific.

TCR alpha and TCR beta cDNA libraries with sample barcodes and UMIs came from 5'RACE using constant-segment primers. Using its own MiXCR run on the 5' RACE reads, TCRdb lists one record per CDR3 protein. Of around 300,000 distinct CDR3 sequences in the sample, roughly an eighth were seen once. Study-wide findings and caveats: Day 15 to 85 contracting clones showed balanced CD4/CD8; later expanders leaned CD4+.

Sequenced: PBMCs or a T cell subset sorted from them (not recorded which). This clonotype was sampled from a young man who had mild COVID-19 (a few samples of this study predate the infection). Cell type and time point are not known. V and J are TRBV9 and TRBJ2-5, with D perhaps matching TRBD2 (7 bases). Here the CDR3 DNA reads TGTGCCAGCAGCGTTCGGGGGGCGGGTGGAGAGACCCAGTACTTC. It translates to CASSVRGAGGETQYF. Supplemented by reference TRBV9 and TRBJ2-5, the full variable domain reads DSGVTQTPKHLITATGQRVTLRCSPRSGDLSVYWYQQSLDQGLQFLIQYYNGEERAKGNILERFSAQQFPDLHSELNLSSLELGDSALYFCASSVRGAGGETQYFGPGTRLLVL.